This TCR beta chain is from a study of control samples from healthy donors and cancer patients. Germline CDR1 and CDR2: SQVTM and ANQGSEA. With 0 bases clipped from V and 4 bases from J, the junction kept 9 bases outside the gene matches. This CDR3 spans 16 amino acids. The data were produced by immunoSEQ multiplex PCR, yet TCRdb's version contains in-frame clones alone and is incomplete. This table holds some 90,000 clones, about 88% found once. The TCR sequence derives from a woman aged 60-75 years in good health. V is TRBV29-1 and J is TRBJ2-3, with TRBD2 matching 8 bases. Sequencing was performed on blood. The CDR3 is CSVEDPSGRAPDTQYF. In DNA, the CDR3 is TGCAGCGTTGAAGATCCCAGCGGGAGAGCCCCAGATACGCAGTATTTT.